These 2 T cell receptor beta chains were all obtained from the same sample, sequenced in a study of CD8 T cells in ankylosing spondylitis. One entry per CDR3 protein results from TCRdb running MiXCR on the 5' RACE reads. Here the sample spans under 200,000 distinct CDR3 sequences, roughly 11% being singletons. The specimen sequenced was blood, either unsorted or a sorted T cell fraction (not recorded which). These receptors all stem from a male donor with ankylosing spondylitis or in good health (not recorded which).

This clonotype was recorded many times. CDR3 protein: CASSQDAPWGAGNEKLFF. The CDR3 region has the DNA TGCGCCAGCAGCCAAGATGCCCCATGGGGGGCGGGTAATGAAAAACTGTTTTTT. V and J are TRBV4-3 and TRBJ1-4; D is possibly TRBD1 (6 bases). Deletions cut 0 bases from V and 4 bases from J, with 18 bases between. The germline gives CDR1 LGHNA, CDR2 YSLEER. The CDR3 consists of 18 residues.

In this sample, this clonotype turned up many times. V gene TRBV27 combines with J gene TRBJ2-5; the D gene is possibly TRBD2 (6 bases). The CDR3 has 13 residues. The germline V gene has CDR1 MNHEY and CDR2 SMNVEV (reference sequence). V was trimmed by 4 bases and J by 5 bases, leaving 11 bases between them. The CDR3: CASSSAGRETQYF. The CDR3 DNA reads TGTGCCAGCAGTTCGGCGGGGAGGGAGACCCAGTACTTC.